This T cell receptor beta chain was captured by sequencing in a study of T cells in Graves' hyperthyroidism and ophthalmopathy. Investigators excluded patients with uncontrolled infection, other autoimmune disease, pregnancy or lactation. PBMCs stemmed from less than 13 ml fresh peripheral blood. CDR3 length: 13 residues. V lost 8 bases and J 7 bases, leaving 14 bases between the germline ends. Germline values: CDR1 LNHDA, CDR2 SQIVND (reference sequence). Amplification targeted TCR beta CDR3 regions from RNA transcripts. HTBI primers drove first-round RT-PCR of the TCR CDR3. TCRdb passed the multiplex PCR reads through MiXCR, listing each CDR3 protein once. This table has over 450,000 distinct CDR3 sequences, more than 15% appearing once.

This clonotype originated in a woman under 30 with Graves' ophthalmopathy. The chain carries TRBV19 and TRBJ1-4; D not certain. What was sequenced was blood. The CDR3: CASDQSGGEKLFF. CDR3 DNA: TGTGCCAGTGATCAATCGGGAGGTGAAAAACTGTTTTTT. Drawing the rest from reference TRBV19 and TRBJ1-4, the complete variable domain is DGGITQSPKYLFRKEGQNVTLSCEQNLNHDAMYWYRQDPGQGLRLIYYSQIVNDFQKGDIAEGYSVSREKKESFPLTVTSAQKNPTAFYLCASDQSGGEKLFFGSGTQLSVL.